Listed below are T cell receptor beta chains from one sample, sequenced in a study of tumor-infiltrating lymphocytes in primary liver carcinoma. A single record per CDR3 protein comes from TCRdb applying MiXCR to the multiplex PCR reads. The sample has under 50,000 distinct CDR3 sequences, just over 70% seen once; the top ten hold 29%. Sequences were obtained from liver tumor tissue from sampling region 5. These receptors were obtained from a man aged 40-50 years with primary liver carcinoma and hepatitis B virus infection. The CDR3 runs from the conserved cysteine through the conserved F or W. Fields, in order: CDR3 DNA, CDR3 protein, clone size, V gene, D gene, J gene. A D gene is named only where the DNA matches it firmly. For some rows the clone size is stated as once, few or many, or as a class when expanded; others skip it.

CDR3 DNA: TGTGCCAGCACTTTGACAGCGAGGATCACAGATACGCAGTATTTT; CDR3 protein: CASTLTARITDTQYF; clone size: NA; V gene: TRBV12-3/TRBV12-4; D gene: NA; J gene: TRBJ2-3
CDR3 DNA: TGCGCCAGCGGCTTGGGGGCGAATACCGGGGAGCTGTTTTTT; CDR3 protein: CASGLGANTGELFF; clone size: once; V gene: TRBV5-1; D gene: NA; J gene: TRBJ2-2
CDR3 DNA: TGTGCCAGCAGTTCCAACGGGGCTAGCGGGCCCTTCAATGAGCAGTTCTTC; CDR3 protein: CASSSNGASGPFNEQFF; clone size: few; V gene: TRBV28; D gene: TRBD2; J gene: TRBJ2-1
CDR3 DNA: TGCAGTGCTGCTAACGGGAAGAGCACAGATACGCAGTATTTT; CDR3 protein: CSAANGKSTDTQYF; clone size: NA; V gene: TRBV20-1; D gene: NA; J gene: TRBJ2-3
CDR3 DNA: TGTGCCAGCAGTTCCGGACTAGCCAAGGAGCACTTCTTC; CDR3 protein: CASSSGLAKEHFF; clone size: NA; V gene: TRBV11-2; D gene: TRBD2; J gene: TRBJ2-1
CDR3 DNA: TGCAGCGCTTTCGGACAGGCCACCTACGAGCAGTACTTC; CDR3 protein: CSAFGQATYEQYF; clone size: NA; V gene: TRBV29-1; D gene: TRBD1; J gene: TRBJ2-7
CDR3 DNA: TGTGCCAGCAGCCTAGACCCGGGACAAATATTAGAGACCCAGTACTTC; CDR3 protein: CASSLDPGQILETQYF; clone size: many; V gene: TRBV7-8; D gene: NA; J gene: TRBJ2-5
CDR3 DNA: TGCAGTGCTAGAGATGTGGGGCGGCTTGAGCAGTTCTTC; CDR3 protein: CSARDVGRLEQFF; clone size: few; V gene: TRBV20-1; D gene: NA; J gene: TRBJ2-1
CDR3 DNA: TGTGCCTGGAGTGTACTTGGCCGGATCACGGATACGCAGTATTTT; CDR3 protein: CAWSVLGRITDTQYF; clone size: NA; V gene: TRBV30; D gene: NA; J gene: TRBJ2-3
CDR3 DNA: TGCGCCAGCGGCTTTACCGGGACAGGGGGCAATGAGCAGTTCTTC; CDR3 protein: CASGFTGTGGNEQFF; clone size: many; V gene: TRBV5-1; D gene: TRBD1; J gene: TRBJ2-1
CDR3 DNA: TGTGCCAGCAGTTTAAAGGCGTGGCCAAGATACGAGCAGTATTTC; CDR3 protein: CASSLKAWPRYEQYF; clone size: NA; V gene: TRBV12-3/TRBV12-4; D gene: NA; J gene: TRBJ2-7
CDR3 DNA: TGTGCCAGCAGTTCCCAGACTAGAACTGAAGCTTTCTTT; CDR3 protein: CASSSQTRTEAFF; clone size: many; V gene: TRBV6-5; D gene: NA; J gene: TRBJ1-1
CDR3 DNA: TGTGCCGGCAGCCCGGTGGTTATGGGGGAAAAACTGTTTTTT; CDR3 protein: CAGSPVVMGEKLFF; clone size: NA; V gene: TRBV7-2; D gene: NA; J gene: TRBJ1-4
CDR3 DNA: TGTGCCAGATCCCGGGACTCGGCCCACCAAGAGGCCCAGTACTTC; CDR3 protein: CARSRDSAHQEAQYF; clone size: NA; V gene: TRBV11-2; D gene: NA; J gene: TRBJ2-5
CDR3 DNA: TGTGCCAGCTCGGGGCAGGGGCCCTATGGCTACACCTTC; CDR3 protein: CASSGQGPYGYTF; clone size: NA; V gene: TRBV28; D gene: NA; J gene: TRBJ1-2
CDR3 DNA: TGCAGCTCGAAGAGGGGCTCCAAAACCACTGATACGCAGTATTTT; CDR3 protein: CSSKRGSKTTDTQYF; clone size: NA; V gene: TRBV29-1; D gene: NA; J gene: TRBJ2-3
CDR3 DNA: TGTGCCAGCAGCGGGGGACAGGGAATCTACGGCTCCTACGAGCAGTACTTC; CDR3 protein: CASSGGQGIYGSYEQYF; clone size: many; V gene: TRBV5-5; D gene: TRBD1; J gene: TRBJ2-7
CDR3 DNA: TGCGCCAGCAGCCGGCAGGGAGGTGGCAATCAGTCCCAGCATTTT; CDR3 protein: CASSRQGGGNQSQHF; clone size: once; V gene: TRBV4-1; D gene: NA; J gene: TRBJ1-5
CDR3 DNA: TGTGCCTGGAGTGTACGAGGGACAGGGGGCTTTTGGAACACTGAAGCTTTCTTT; CDR3 protein: CAWSVRGTGGFWNTEAFF; clone size: many; V gene: TRBV30; D gene: TRBD1; J gene: TRBJ1-1
CDR3 DNA: TGTGCCAGCAGCTTAGGGCTAGCGGCCTCCACCTACGTGCAGTACTTT; CDR3 protein: CASSLGLAASTYVQYF; clone size: NA; V gene: TRBV7-9; D gene: TRBD2; J gene: TRBJ2-7
CDR3 DNA: TGCAGCGTTGACCACCCTTTGGTACGACGGGGGCGAGCTTTCTTT; CDR3 protein: CSVDHPLVRRGRAFF; clone size: once; V gene: TRBV29-1; D gene: NA; J gene: TRBJ1-1
CDR3 DNA: TGTGCCAGCAGTTACGGCGGGACGAATGGGAAACAGTACTTC; CDR3 protein: CASSYGGTNGKQYF; clone size: NA; V gene: TRBV6-5; D gene: NA; J gene: TRBJ2-7
CDR3 DNA: TGTACCAGCAGCCAAACGGGACCCGATGATGAGCAGTTCTTC; CDR3 protein: CTSSQTGPDDEQFF; clone size: NA; V gene: TRBV4-2; D gene: NA; J gene: TRBJ2-1
CDR3 DNA: TGTGCCAGCAGTCCAGGCTGGGGCAGGGTGGGATCACCCCTCCATTTT; CDR3 protein: CASSPGWGRVGSPLHF; clone size: NA; V gene: TRBV12-3/TRBV12-4; D gene: NA; J gene: TRBJ1-6
CDR3 DNA: TGTGCCATCAGTGGGCCAGCTAAAAACATTCAGTACTTC; CDR3 protein: CAISGPAKNIQYF; clone size: NA; V gene: TRBV10-3; D gene: NA; J gene: TRBJ2-4
CDR3 DNA: TGTGCCAGCAGCCCAACGGGACAGGCAAATGAAAAACTGTTTTTT; CDR3 protein: CASSPTGQANEKLFF; clone size: few; V gene: TRBV9; D gene: TRBD1; J gene: TRBJ1-4
CDR3 DNA: TGTGCCAGCAGTCCGACTAGCAGGGAGCAGTACTTC; CDR3 protein: CASSPTSREQYF; clone size: many; V gene: TRBV6-6; D gene: TRBD2; J gene: TRBJ2-7
CDR3 DNA: TGTGCCATCAGCGGGGTCCCGGGACTTGTCGGTGAGCAGTCCTTC; CDR3 protein: CAISGVPGLVGEQSF; clone size: NA; V gene: TRBV10-3; D gene: NA; J gene: TRBJ2-1
CDR3 DNA: TGCAGTGCTAGTGGGAGGGCCAAAGATACGCAGTATTTT; CDR3 protein: CSASGRAKDTQYF; clone size: few; V gene: TRBV20-1; D gene: TRBD2; J gene: TRBJ2-3
CDR3 DNA: TGCGCCAGCAGCCCCGACCGGTCGAGCAGACCTTACGAGCAGTACTTC; CDR3 protein: CASSPDRSSRPYEQYF; clone size: many; V gene: TRBV4-1; D gene: NA; J gene: TRBJ2-7
CDR3 DNA: TGTGCCAGCAGCTTAGACGCGCTTCCGGGCTCCAATGAGCAGTTCTTC; CDR3 protein: CASSLDALPGSNEQFF; clone size: NA; V gene: TRBV7-9; D gene: NA; J gene: TRBJ2-1
CDR3 DNA: TGTGCCAGCTGCTTATCCGTTGGACTAGCGGGAGGGGGGTACGAGCGATACTTC; CDR3 protein: CASCLSVGLAGGGYERYF; clone size: NA; V gene: TRBV11-2; D gene: TRBD2; J gene: TRBJ2-7
CDR3 DNA: TGTGCCAGCAGTTACTTAGGACTAGCGGGAGGGCCAAACGAGCAGTACTTC; CDR3 protein: CASSYLGLAGGPNEQYF; clone size: many; V gene: TRBV6-5; D gene: TRBD2; J gene: TRBJ2-7
CDR3 DNA: TGCGCCAGCAGGACAGGACAGGGGACCCGGGATGAGCAGTTCTTC; CDR3 protein: CASRTGQGTRDEQFF; clone size: once; V gene: TRBV5-1; D gene: TRBD1; J gene: TRBJ2-1
CDR3 DNA: TGTGCCAGCAGTTCCTGGGGGGCTAGCTCCTACAATGAGCAGTTCTTC; CDR3 protein: CASSSWGASSYNEQFF; clone size: many; V gene: TRBV12-3/TRBV12-4; D gene: NA; J gene: TRBJ2-1
CDR3 DNA: TGTGCCAGCAAAAAAAGGGAAGGGAACACCGGGGAGCTGTTTTTT; CDR3 protein: CASKKREGNTGELFF; clone size: many; V gene: TRBV6-1; D gene: NA; J gene: TRBJ2-2
CDR3 DNA: TGCGCCAGCTGCCAGGAGGGGTCCTACAATGAGCGGTTCTTC; CDR3 protein: CASCQEGSYNERFF; clone size: NA; V gene: TRBV4-1; D gene: NA; J gene: TRBJ2-1
CDR3 DNA: TGCGCCAGCAATGAGTCAGATAGGGGAGGAGAGACCCAGTACTTC; CDR3 protein: CASNESDRGGETQYF; clone size: NA; V gene: TRBV10-2; D gene: NA; J gene: TRBJ2-5
CDR3 DNA: TGCGTCAGCAGCCAAAAGGGCCTAACGGGAGGTCTCTCCTACAATGAGCAGTTCTTC; CDR3 protein: CVSSQKGLTGGLSYNEQFF; clone size: NA; V gene: TRBV4-1; D gene: TRBD2; J gene: TRBJ2-1
CDR3 DNA: TGTGCCAGCAGTTACTCGGGGGCGGGAGGGCTCAGTGAGCAGTTCTTC; CDR3 protein: CASSYSGAGGLSEQFF; clone size: many; V gene: TRBV6-5; D gene: TRBD2; J gene: TRBJ2-1
CDR3 DNA: TGTGCCAGCACCTCTCGGGACAGCACAGATACGCAGCATTTT; CDR3 protein: CASTSRDSTDTQHF; clone size: once; V gene: TRBV11-2; D gene: TRBD1; J gene: TRBJ1-5
CDR3 DNA: TGTGCCAGCAGTTACTCGGCGCAGGGGGCCCCAGATACGCAGTATTTT; CDR3 protein: CASSYSAQGAPDTQYF; clone size: medium-sized; V gene: TRBV6-5; D gene: TRBD1; J gene: TRBJ2-3
CDR3 DNA: TGCACCAGCAGCCATAGACTAGAGGGCCTCACAGATACGCAGTATTTT; CDR3 protein: CTSSHRLEGLTDTQYF; clone size: NA; V gene: TRBV1; D gene: NA; J gene: TRBJ2-3
CDR3 DNA: TGCGCCGGCAGTCAAAACTGGGTGGCGGCACTCACTGAAGCTTTCTTT; CDR3 protein: CAGSQNWVAALTEAFF; clone size: once; V gene: TRBV11-2; D gene: NA; J gene: TRBJ1-1
CDR3 DNA: TGCAGCGTTTCACCCGGGACGGCGGATTGGCCCCAGCATTTT; CDR3 protein: CSVSPGTADWPQHF; clone size: NA; V gene: TRBV29-1; D gene: NA; J gene: TRBJ1-5
CDR3 DNA: TGCAGCGGATTGCCGGGACAGGGGATGCATGAGCACTCCTTC; CDR3 protein: CSGLPGQGMHEHSF; clone size: NA; V gene: TRBV29-1; D gene: TRBD1; J gene: TRBJ2-1
CDR3 DNA: TGTGCCAGCAGCTCCATCCTATGGACACCTCGCAGCGGGAGGGGTAGGGGCACAGATACGCACTATTTT; CDR3 protein: CASSSILWTPRSGRGRGTDTHYF; clone size: NA; V gene: TRBV5-6; D gene: TRBD2; J gene: TRBJ2-3
CDR3 DNA: TGTGCCAGCAGCTTAGTTGGCACGTCCTACGAGCAGTACTTC; CDR3 protein: CASSLVGTSYEQYF; clone size: NA; V gene: TRBV11-2; D gene: NA; J gene: TRBJ2-7